This TCR beta chain was sequenced during a study of shared clonotypes between healthy human individuals. This CDR3 region has 17 residues. V was trimmed by 0 bases and J by 0 bases, leaving 13 bases between them. The germline V gene has CDR1 SGHNT and CDR2 YENEEA. This clone occurred once. Execution of the assay was at deep level. Libraries were prepared by immunoSEQ multiplex PCR; TCRdb keeps only in-frame clonotypes and omits some of them. Of just over 2,000,000 clones in the sample, over 85% were seen once. The specimen sequenced was naive CD4+ T cells sorted from blood. Subset specified: CD45RA+ positively selected. This TCR was sampled from a man between 18 and 35 years old in good health. The chain is built from TRBV11-3 and TRBJ2-3, with D hard to call. CDR3 DNA: TGTGCCAGCAGCTTAGATGGAACGAGACGGAGCACAGATACGCAGTATTTT. It encodes CASSLDGTRRSTDTQYF.